This T cell receptor (beta chain) was sequenced in a study of cytomegalovirus exposure and HLA in healthy donors. Study findings and constraints: For TCR beta chains, V- and J-gene trimming was later linked to a missense DCLRE1C variant. The authors enumerated 150 to 200 TCR beta chains as linked to cytomegalovirus. With DRB1 most and HLA-C fewest, TCR association rates differed between HLA loci in a later analysis.

As regards this clone: Antigen: not known.

In the PCR, 60 Vbeta and 13 Jbeta primers were used. Generated by immunoSEQ multiplex PCR, the TCRdb table keeps only in-frame clones and is missing some. The sample lists about 120,000 clones, 60% to 85% occurring once. This sequence originates from a woman in her thirties in good health and CMV-seronegative. Sequencing was carried out using PBMCs.

The CDR3, as DNA: TGCGCCAGCAGCTTGGAACCCCTAGGGGGCTATGGCTACACCTTC. Encoded protein: CASSLEPLGGYGYTF. The chain combines TRBV5-1 with TRBJ1-2, with D perhaps TRBD1 (6 bases). CDR3 size: 15 residues. V was pared by 0 bases and J by 4 bases, with 13 bases between. Germline CDR1 is SGHRS and CDR2 is YFSETQ.